This TCR beta chain was found in a study of T cells in Graves' hyperthyroidism and ophthalmopathy. Those with hyperthyroidism were 18 to 65 years old, newly diagnosed, and ill for under 2 months. The V gene lost 5 bases and the J gene lost 9 bases, with 23 bases spanning the gap. The germline V gene encodes CDR1 MNHNS and CDR2 SASEGT. The CDR3 sequence is 16 residues long. This clonotype was seen a handful of times. Template material for amplifying TCR beta CDR3 regions consisted of RNA transcripts. Using the HTBI primer set, a first-round RT-PCR was run on the TCR CDR3. From the multiplex PCR reads, TCRdb called clonotypes with MiXCR, one entry per CDR3 protein. The sample consists of a few hundred thousand distinct CDR3 sequences, about 15% of them appearing once.

Sequenced sample: blood. This receptor was obtained from a woman in her late teens or twenties with Graves' hyperthyroidism that later progressed to Graves' ophthalmopathy. The genes are TRBV6-1 and TRBJ2-1, with TRBD2 as a possible D gene (7 bases). The CDR3 coding sequence is TGTGCCAGCAGTTCCTTTAGGGGAGGGGGAGACGGTGAGCAGTTCTTC. The encoded protein is CASSSFRGGGDGEQFF.